Listed below are T cell receptor beta chains from one sample, sequenced in a study of blood T cell repertoires in COVID-19. Sequencing was performed with immunoSEQ multiplex PCR; in TCRdb, only in-frame clones are kept and a portion is missing. This table holds about 270,000 clones, approximately 85% found once. The specimen was peripheral blood. Receptors originate from a woman in her 70s with acute or convalescent COVID-19. Both conserved end residues are part of each CDR3.

V gene	J gene	CDR3 protein
TRBV18	TRBJ1-1	CASSPREGANTEAFF
TRBV5-6	TRBJ1-2	CASSAPHTTGVGGYTF
TRBV18	TRBJ1-2	CASSPAGQGYGYTF
TRBV6-5	TRBJ2-7	CASRKTSGGSYEQYF
TRBV9	TRBJ2-1	CASSAAPADNEQFF
TRBV24-1	TRBJ2-1	CATSMRGGFNEQFF
TRBV18	TRBJ1-1	CASSPQAGDAEAFF
TRBV4-1	TRBJ2-7	CASSQSRGGDEQYF
TRBV4-1	TRBJ1-4	CASSKVLFTGGTEKLFF
TRBV4-1	TRBJ1-1	CASSQTWAENTEAFF
TRBV4-1	TRBJ2-1	CASSRTSGSSYNEQFF
TRBV6-5	TRBJ1-2	CASTLDRHYGYTF
TRBV5-1	TRBJ1-2	CASSLEGYGYTF
TRBV28	TRBJ1-4	CASTSNEKLFF
TRBV5-1	TRBJ1-1	CASTSPGITEAFF
TRBV15	TRBJ1-1	CATSRVRSDQGWVNTEAFF
TRBV10-3	TRBJ1-3	CAFCPQDGNTIYF
TRBV3-1/TRBV3-2	TRBJ2-7	CASSQSRYEQYF
TRBV6-5	TRBJ2-5	CASSPWLVTQETQYF
TRBV21-1	TRBJ2-1	CASSDHRVSKHNEQFF
TRBV5-1	TRBJ2-3	CASSFTGVTDTQYF
TRBV4-2	TRBJ2-3	CASSQDKGGQADTQYF